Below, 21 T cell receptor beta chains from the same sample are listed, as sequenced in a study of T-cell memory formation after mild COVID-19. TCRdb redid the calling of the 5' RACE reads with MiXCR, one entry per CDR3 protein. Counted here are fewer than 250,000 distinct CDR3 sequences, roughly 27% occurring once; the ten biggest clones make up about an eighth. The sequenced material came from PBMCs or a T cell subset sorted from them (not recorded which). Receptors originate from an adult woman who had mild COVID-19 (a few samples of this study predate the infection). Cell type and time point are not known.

CDR3 region: CASSQGTSESYEQYF. For the CDR3, the DNA is TGTGCCAGCAGCCAGGGGACTAGCGAGTCCTACGAGCAGTACTTC. The chain combines TRBV4-2 with TRBJ2-7; 10 positions agree with TRBD2. Per germline, CDR1 LGHNA and CDR2 YNFKEQ. The CDR3 runs to 15 residues. The V and J ends lost 3 bases and 1 base, in that order; junction bases with no gene match: 3.

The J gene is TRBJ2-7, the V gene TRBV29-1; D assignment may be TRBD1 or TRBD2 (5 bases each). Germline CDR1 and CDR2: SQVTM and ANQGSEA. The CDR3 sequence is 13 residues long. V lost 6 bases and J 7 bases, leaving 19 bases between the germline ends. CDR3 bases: TGCAGCGTGGCCGGGACCCCGGGACCTGAGCAGTACTTC. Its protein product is CSVAGTPGPEQYF.

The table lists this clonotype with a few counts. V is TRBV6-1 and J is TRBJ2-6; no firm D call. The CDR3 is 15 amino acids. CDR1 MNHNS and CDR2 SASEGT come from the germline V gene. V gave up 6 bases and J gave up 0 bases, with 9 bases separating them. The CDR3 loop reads CASRRVLSGANVLTF. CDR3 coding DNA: TGTGCCAGCAGGAGAGTGCTCTCTGGGGCCAACGTCCTGACTTTC.

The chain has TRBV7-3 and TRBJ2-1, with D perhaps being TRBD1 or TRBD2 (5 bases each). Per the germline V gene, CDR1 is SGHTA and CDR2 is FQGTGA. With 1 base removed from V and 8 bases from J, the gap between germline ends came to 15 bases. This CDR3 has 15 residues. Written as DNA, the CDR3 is TGTGCCAGCAGCTTAATTGGGGCGCGGGTCGATGAGCAGTTCTTC. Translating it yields CASSLIGARVDEQFF.

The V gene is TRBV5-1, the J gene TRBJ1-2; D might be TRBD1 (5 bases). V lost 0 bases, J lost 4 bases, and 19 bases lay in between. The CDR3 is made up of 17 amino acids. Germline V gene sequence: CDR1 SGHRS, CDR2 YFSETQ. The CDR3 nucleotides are TGCGCCAGCAGCTTGGGAGGAAAGGGGCTCCCGGTCTATGGCTACACCTTC. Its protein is CASSLGGKGLPVYGYTF.

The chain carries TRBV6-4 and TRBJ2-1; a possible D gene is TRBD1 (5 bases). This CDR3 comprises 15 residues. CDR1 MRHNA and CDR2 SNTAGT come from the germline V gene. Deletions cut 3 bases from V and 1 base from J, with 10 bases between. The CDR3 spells CASSEGVGSYNEQFF. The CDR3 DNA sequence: TGTGCCAGCAGTGAAGGGGTCGGTTCCTACAATGAGCAGTTCTTC.

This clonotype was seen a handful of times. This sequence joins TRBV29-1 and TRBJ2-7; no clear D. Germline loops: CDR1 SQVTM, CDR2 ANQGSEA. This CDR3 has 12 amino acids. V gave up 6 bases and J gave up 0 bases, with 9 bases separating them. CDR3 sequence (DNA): TGCAGCGTCACTCTTAGCTCCTACGAGCAGTACTTC. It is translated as CSVTLSSYEQYF.

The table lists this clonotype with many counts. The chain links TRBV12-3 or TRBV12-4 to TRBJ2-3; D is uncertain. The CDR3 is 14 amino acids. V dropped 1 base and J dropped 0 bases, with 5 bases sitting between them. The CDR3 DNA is TGTGCCAGCAGTTTAGGCGCGAGCACAGATACGCAGTATTTT. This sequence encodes CASSLGASTDTQYF.

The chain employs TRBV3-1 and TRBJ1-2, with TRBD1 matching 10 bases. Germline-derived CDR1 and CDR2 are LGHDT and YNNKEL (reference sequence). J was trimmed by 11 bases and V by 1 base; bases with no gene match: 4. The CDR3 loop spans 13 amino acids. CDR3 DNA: TGTGCCAGCAGCCAAGTGAGGACAGGGGGATACACCTTC. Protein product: CASSQVRTGGYTF.

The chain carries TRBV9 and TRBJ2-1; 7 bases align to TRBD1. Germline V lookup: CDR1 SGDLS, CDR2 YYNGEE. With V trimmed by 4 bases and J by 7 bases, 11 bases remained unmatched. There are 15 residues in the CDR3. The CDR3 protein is CASSPGQALWNEQFF. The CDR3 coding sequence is TGTGCCAGCAGCCCAGGACAGGCGCTTTGGAATGAGCAGTTCTTC.

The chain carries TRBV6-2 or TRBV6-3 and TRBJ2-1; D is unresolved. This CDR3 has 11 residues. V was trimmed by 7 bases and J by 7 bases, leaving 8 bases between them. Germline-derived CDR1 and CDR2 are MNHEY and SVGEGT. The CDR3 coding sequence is TGTGCCAGCACCACGTTGAATGAGCAGTTCTTC. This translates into CASTTLNEQFF.

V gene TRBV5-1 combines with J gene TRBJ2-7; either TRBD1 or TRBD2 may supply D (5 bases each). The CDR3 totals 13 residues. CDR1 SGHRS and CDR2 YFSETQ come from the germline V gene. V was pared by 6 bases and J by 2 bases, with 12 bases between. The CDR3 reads CASTRDGPYEQYF. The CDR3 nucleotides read TGCGCCAGCACCCGGGACGGCCCCTACGAGCAGTACTTC.

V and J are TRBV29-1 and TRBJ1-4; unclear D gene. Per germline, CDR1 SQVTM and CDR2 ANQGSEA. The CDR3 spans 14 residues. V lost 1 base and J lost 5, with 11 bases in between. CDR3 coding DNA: TGCAGCGTTGAAGTGCCGGGCCACAATGAAAAACTGTTTTTT. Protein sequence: CSVEVPGHNEKLFF.

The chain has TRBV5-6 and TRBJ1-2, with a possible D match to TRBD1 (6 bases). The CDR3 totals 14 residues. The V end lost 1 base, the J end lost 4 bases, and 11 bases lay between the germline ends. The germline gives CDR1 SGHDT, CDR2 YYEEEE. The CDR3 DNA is TGTGCCAGCAGCTTGTCCGGGACAATCTATGGCTACACCTTC. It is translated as CASSLSGTIYGYTF.

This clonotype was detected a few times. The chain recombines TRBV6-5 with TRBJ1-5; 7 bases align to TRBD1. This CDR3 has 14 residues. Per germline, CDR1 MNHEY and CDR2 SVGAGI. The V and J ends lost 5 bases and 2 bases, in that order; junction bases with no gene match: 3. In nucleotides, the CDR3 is TGTGCCAGCAGTCGGGACAGACGCAATCAGCCCCAGCATTTT. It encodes CASSRDRRNQPQHF.

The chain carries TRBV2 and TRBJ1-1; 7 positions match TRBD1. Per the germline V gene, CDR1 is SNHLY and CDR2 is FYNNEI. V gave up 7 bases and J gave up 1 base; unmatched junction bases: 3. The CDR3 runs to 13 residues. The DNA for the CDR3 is TGTGCCAGCATTAACAGGGGGAACACTGAAGCTTTCTTT. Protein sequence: CASINRGNTEAFF.

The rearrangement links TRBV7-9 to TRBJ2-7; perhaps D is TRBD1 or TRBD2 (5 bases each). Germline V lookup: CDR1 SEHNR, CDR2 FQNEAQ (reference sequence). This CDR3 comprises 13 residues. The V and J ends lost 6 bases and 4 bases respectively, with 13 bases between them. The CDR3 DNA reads TGTGCCAGCAGTCCCATGGGGGTGTACGAGCAGTACTTC. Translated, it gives CASSPMGVYEQYF.

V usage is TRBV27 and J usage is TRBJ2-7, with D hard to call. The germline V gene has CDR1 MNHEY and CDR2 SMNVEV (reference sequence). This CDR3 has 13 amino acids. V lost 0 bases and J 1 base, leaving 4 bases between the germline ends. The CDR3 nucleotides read TGTGCCAGCAGTTTATCACAGTCCTACGAGCAGTACTTC. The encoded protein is CASSLSQSYEQYF.

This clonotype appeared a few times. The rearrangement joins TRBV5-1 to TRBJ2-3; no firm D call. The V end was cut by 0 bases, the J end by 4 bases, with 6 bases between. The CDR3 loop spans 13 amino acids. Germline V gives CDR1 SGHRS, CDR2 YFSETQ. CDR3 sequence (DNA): TGCGCCAGCAGCTTGGTAGTACCAGATACGCAGTATTTT. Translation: CASSLVVPDTQYF.

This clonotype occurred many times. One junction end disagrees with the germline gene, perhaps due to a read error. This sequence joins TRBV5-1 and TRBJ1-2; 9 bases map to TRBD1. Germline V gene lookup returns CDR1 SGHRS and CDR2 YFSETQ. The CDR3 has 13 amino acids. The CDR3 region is CASSPGTGYGYTF. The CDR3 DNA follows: TGTGCCAGCAGCCCCGGGACAGGGTATGGCTACACCTTC.

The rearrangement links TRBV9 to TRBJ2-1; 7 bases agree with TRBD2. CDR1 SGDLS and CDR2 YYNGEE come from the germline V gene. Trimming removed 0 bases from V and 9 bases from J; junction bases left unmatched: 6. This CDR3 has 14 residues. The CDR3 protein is CASSVDPSGGEQFF. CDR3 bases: TGTGCCAGCAGCGTAGATCCTAGCGGCGGTGAGCAGTTCTTC.